This T cell receptor beta chain comes out of a study of blood T cell repertoires in COVID-19. V gave up 2 bases and J gave up 4 bases; unmatched junction bases: 8. The CDR3 has 15 amino acids. Germline CDR1 MDHEN, CDR2 SYDVKM. Individuals drawn from around 25 US areas were about 18 to 90 years old. The authors' processing: Reference gene primer amplification gave estimated nucleated cell counts. The method was immunoSEQ multiplex PCR; TCRdb's version includes in-frame clones alone and lacks a portion of them. V and J calls and clone size are given by that table; D and trimming were obtained from the DNA. This sample has 150,000 or so clones, with roughly 87% found just once.

This rearrangement joins TRBV28 to TRBJ2-7, with 7 bases aligning to TRBD2. Sequencing used PBMCs or T cells enriched from blood (not recorded which). This TCR came from a man aged 50-60 years who had recovered from COVID-19. The CDR3 protein is CASSLNPAGRYEQYF. For the CDR3, the DNA is TGTGCCAGCAGTTTAAATCCGGCCGGGAGGTACGAGCAGTACTTC.